A selection of T cell receptor beta chains follows, all from one sample in a study of beta chain features in type 1 diabetes. Sequenced by immunoSEQ multiplex PCR; TCRdb stores in-frame clones only, minus some. The table lists fewer than 900,000 clones, roughly 15% of them singletons. Sequences were obtained from naive CD4+ T cells from blood. Receptors originate from a woman between 18 and 29 years old in good health. Both conserved end residues are part of each CDR3. The D gene is left open where the match is weak. Some rows mark clone size as missing; the rest say once, few, many or name a class of expanded clone.

size	J	V	length	D	CDR3	DNA
.	TRBJ2-2	TRBV4-2	16	TRBD2	CASSRPGLAGSGELFF	TGTGCCAGCAGCCGGCCGGGACTAGCGGGATCCGGGGAGCTGTTTTTT
few	TRBJ1-1	TRBV6-1	13	TRBD1	CASGGQGGTEAFF	TGTGCCAGCGGGGGACAGGGAGGGACTGAAGCTTTCTTT
few	TRBJ1-1	TRBV2	15	.	CASSGPGGMNTEAFF	TGTGCCAGCAGTGGACCCGGCGGTATGAACACTGAAGCTTTCTTT
.	TRBJ2-3	TRBV4-2	18	TRBD2	CASSQAGLAGRSTDTQYF	TGTGCCAGCAGCCAAGCGGGACTAGCGGGCCGAAGCACAGATACGCAGTATTTT
.	TRBJ1-2	TRBV7-9	14	TRBD1	CASSLAGQGKGYTF	TGTGCCAGCAGCTTAGCTGGACAGGGAAAAGGCTACACCTTC
few	TRBJ1-4	TRBV6-1	12	.	CASSRGLVKLFF	TGTGCCAGCTCGCGAGGGCTTGTGAAACTGTTTTTT
few	TRBJ2-1	TRBV28	14	.	CASSMRPYDNEQFF	TGTGCCAGCAGTATGCGACCTTACGACAATGAGCAGTTCTTC
few	TRBJ2-7	TRBV10-3	14	TRBD1	CAISIRTGPYEQYF	TGTGCCATCAGTATAAGGACAGGGCCCTACGAGCAGTACTTC
.	TRBJ1-2	TRBV18	17	TRBD1	CASSPQGRFQGAYGYTF	TGTGCCAGCTCTCCCCAGGGCCGCTTTCAGGGGGCCTATGGCTACACCTTC
few	TRBJ2-5	TRBV7-2	16	TRBD2	CASSLAVTSGQETQYF	TGTGCCAGCAGCTTAGCCGTGACTAGCGGACAAGAGACCCAGTACTTC
few	TRBJ2-6	TRBV7-2	16	.	CASSSRSNSGANVLTF	TGTGCCAGCAGCTCGCGTAGTAACTCTGGGGCCAACGTCCTGACTTTC
.	TRBJ1-5	TRBV7-2	18	.	CASTSSLQGDIGNQPQHF	TGTGCCAGCACCTCCTCCCTACAGGGTGATATAGGCAATCAGCCCCAGCATTTT
.	TRBJ2-7	TRBV11-2	14	.	CASSLAQGIYEQYF	TGTGCCAGCAGCTTAGCCCAGGGGATCTACGAGCAGTACTTC
once	TRBJ1-1	TRBV19	11	.	CASKGNTEAFF	TGTGCCAGTAAGGGGAACACTGAAGCTTTCTTT
few	TRBJ2-4	TRBV11-2	13	.	CASSFESLDIQYF	TGTGCCAGCAGCTTCGAGTCTTTGGACATTCAGTACTTC
.	TRBJ2-6	TRBV28	17	.	CASSFRLLGSGANVLTF	TGTGCCAGCAGTTTTCGGCTGCTAGGCTCTGGGGCCAACGTCCTGACTTTC
.	TRBJ2-1	TRBV7-2	15	TRBD2	CASSLVLAGGPEQFF	TGTGCCAGCAGCTTAGTTCTAGCGGGAGGGCCGGAGCAGTTCTTC
few	TRBJ2-5	TRBV4-3	16	TRBD2	CASSWRCLAGEETQYF	TGCGCCAGCAGCTGGAGGTGTCTAGCGGGAGAAGAGACCCAGTACTTC
once	TRBJ2-1	TRBV7-3	15	.	CASSQGLPTYNEQFF	TGTGCCAGCAGCCAGGGACTCCCAACCTACAATGAGCAGTTCTTC
.	TRBJ2-7	TRBV18	16	.	CASSPPLGSGSYEQYF	TGTGCCAGCTCACCACCCCTTGGGAGCGGTAGCTACGAGCAGTACTTC
few	TRBJ2-7	TRBV10-3	15	TRBD2	CAIRTGTSESYEQYF	TGTGCCATCAGAACCGGGACTAGCGAGTCCTACGAGCAGTACTTC
.	TRBJ1-3	TRBV25-1	16	.	CASSEYGGGSGNTIYF	TGTGCCAGCAGTGAATATGGGGGCGGCTCTGGAAACACCATATATTTT
.	TRBJ1-4	TRBV27	15	.	CASRTGYLDNEKLFF	TGTGCCAGCAGGACCGGATACTTGGATAATGAAAAACTGTTTTTT
many	TRBJ2-4	TRBV28	14	.	CASSLRVAGNIQYF	TGTGCCAGCAGTTTAAGGGTCGCGGGGAACATTCAGTACTTC